The next 10 T cell receptor beta chains were all read from a single sample in a study of T cell responses to AZD1222 COVID-19 vaccine. Using immunoSEQ multiplex PCR, the repertoire was profiled, and TCRdb retains in-frame clones only, with some absent. The sample has 100,000 or so clones, roughly 84% seen once. The source material was peripheral blood, sampled on day 0 of AZD1222 vaccination. The receptors shown here come from an adult in good health.

The gene calls are TRBV7-9 and TRBJ2-2, with D tentatively TRBD2 (6 bases). Germline CDR1 is SEHNR and CDR2 is FQNEAQ (reference sequence). The length of the CDR3 is 18 residues. V was pared by 2 bases and J by 4 bases, with 20 bases between. CDR3 DNA sequence: TGTGCCAGCAGCTTAAACCTCCTCGAAGGACTACTCACCGGGGAGCTGTTTTTT. Translating it yields CASSLNLLEGLLTGELFF.

The chain employs TRBV6-5 and TRBJ1-2; the D is unclear. CDR1 is MNHEY and CDR2 is SVGAGI in the germline V gene. Trimming took 5 bases from V and 4 from J, leaving 11 bases between them. CDR3 length: 13 residues. The CDR3 protein is CASSPPGSYGYTF. In nucleotides, the CDR3 is TGTGCCAGCAGTCCCCCGGGAAGCTATGGCTACACCTTC.

The genes are TRBV18 and TRBJ2-5, with D uncertain. Deletions cut 2 bases from V and 2 bases from J, with 21 bases between. Per the germline V gene, CDR1 is KGHSH and CDR2 is LQKENI. The CDR3 runs to 18 residues. CDR3 region: CASSPGSDGRIEQETQYF. For the CDR3, the DNA is TGTGCCAGCTCACCAGGGTCCGACGGGCGAATAGAACAAGAGACCCAGTACTTC.

The chain is built from TRBV3-1 (or the pseudogene TRBV3-2) and TRBJ1-3; perhaps TRBD1 as D (6 bases). Germline CDR1 and CDR2: LGHDT and YNNKEL (reference sequence). The CDR3 is 15 amino acids. Trimming cost V 1 base and J 1 base, with 8 bases left between them. The CDR3: CASSQVQGSGNTIYF. CDR3 nucleotide sequence: TGTGCCAGCAGCCAAGTACAGGGATCTGGAAACACCATATATTTT.

This sequence joins TRBV28 and TRBJ1-1, with 7 bases identical to TRBD1. This CDR3 is built from 14 residues. V dropped 3 bases and J dropped 4; count of bases not matched to a gene: 5. Per the germline V gene, CDR1 is MDHEN and CDR2 is SYDVKM. DNA for the CDR3: TGTGCCAGCAGTTTTAGGGGGCGAAGCACTGAAGCTTTCTTT. It is translated as CASSFRGRSTEAFF.

V is TRBV19 and J is TRBJ1-1; 7 nucleotides agree with TRBD1. Germline V gene sequence: CDR1 LNHDA, CDR2 SQIVND (reference sequence). Trimming at V came to 5 bases and at J to 6 bases, leaving 12 bases not matched to a gene. CDR3 length: 15 residues. The CDR3: CASSPGQESSPEAFF. The DNA of the CDR3 is TGTGCCAGTAGTCCCGGACAGGAGAGCTCCCCTGAAGCTTTCTTT.

This clone was counted only a few times. The rearrangement joins TRBV7-9 to TRBJ1-2; 11 nucleotides agree with TRBD1. The CDR3 spans 13 residues. Germline values: CDR1 SEHNR, CDR2 FQNEAQ (reference sequence). V lost 6 bases and J lost 9; bases outside the gene matches: 6. The CDR3 is CASRGQGASSYTF. Here the CDR3 DNA reads TGTGCCAGCAGAGGACAGGGGGCTAGCAGCTACACCTTC. Using reference TRBV7-9 and TRBJ1-2 for the parts outside the CDR3, the full variable domain is DTGVSQNPRHKITKRGQNVTFRCDPISEHNRLYWYRQTLGQGPEFLTYFQNEAQLEKSRLLSDRFSAERPKGSFSTLEIQRTEQGDSAMYLCASRGQGASSYTFGSGTRLTVV.

This clone showed up just a few times. The J gene is TRBJ1-5, the V gene TRBV19; D is possibly TRBD1 (6 bases). V lost 2 bases and J lost 2, with 13 bases in between. Germline CDR1 is LNHDA and CDR2 is SQIVND (reference sequence). This CDR3 is 16 amino acids long. CDR3 in DNA: TGTGCCAGTAGTATAACTGGACAGAGGGGCAATCAGCCCCAGCATTTT. Residues: CASSITGQRGNQPQHF.

The J gene is TRBJ1-1, the V gene TRBV30; D remains unclear. The V gene lost 1 base and the J gene lost 7 bases, with 7 bases spanning the gap. CDR3 length equals 11 residues. Germline V lookup: CDR1 GTSNPN, CDR2 SVGIG (reference sequence). In nucleotides, the CDR3 is TGTGCCTGGAGTGATAGGGATGAAGCTTTCTTT. Translation: CAWSDRDEAFF. Complete variable domain (other parts from reference TRBV30 and TRBJ1-1): SQTIHQWPATLVQPVGSPLSLECTVEGTSNPNLYWYRQAAGRGLQLLFYSVGIGQISSEVPQNLSASRPQDRQFILSSKKLLLSDSGFYLCAWSDRDEAFFGQGTRLTVV.

This clone appeared a single time. The chain couples TRBV5-5 to TRBJ1-5; D remains ambiguous. V shed 0 bases and J shed 1 base, with 5 bases lying between them. Per the germline V gene, CDR1 is SGHKS and CDR2 is YYEKEE (reference sequence). CDR3 length: 14 residues. The CDR3 reads CASSLVVSNQPQHF. The CDR3 region has the DNA TGTGCCAGCAGCTTGGTCGTGAGCAATCAGCCCCAGCATTTT.